What follows is one T cell receptor beta chain and its context. Its antigen remains unknown. This entry is derived from a study of T cell responses to AZD1222 COVID-19 vaccine. The study's findings and limits: Reports indicate that nearly half of spike-specific TCRs are directed at unmutated variant regions.

Assay used: immunoSEQ multiplex PCR; TCRdb lists only in-frame clones, some missing. The profile shows some 120,000 clones, around 94% of them singletons. The receptor was isolated from an adult in good health. The starting material was peripheral blood, obtained on day 0 of AZD1222 vaccination.

The chain's CDR3 is CASSQVEAEGNSPLHF. CDR3 sequence (DNA): TGTGCCAGCAGCCAAGTAGAGGCCGAGGGGAATTCACCCCTCCACTTT. J is TRBJ1-6 and V is TRBV4-2; a weak D match, TRBD1 (5 bases). Trimming pared 1 base from V and 7 bases from J, leaving 14 bases between. The CDR3 consists of 16 residues. Germline V CDR1 and CDR2: LGHNA, YNFKEQ.